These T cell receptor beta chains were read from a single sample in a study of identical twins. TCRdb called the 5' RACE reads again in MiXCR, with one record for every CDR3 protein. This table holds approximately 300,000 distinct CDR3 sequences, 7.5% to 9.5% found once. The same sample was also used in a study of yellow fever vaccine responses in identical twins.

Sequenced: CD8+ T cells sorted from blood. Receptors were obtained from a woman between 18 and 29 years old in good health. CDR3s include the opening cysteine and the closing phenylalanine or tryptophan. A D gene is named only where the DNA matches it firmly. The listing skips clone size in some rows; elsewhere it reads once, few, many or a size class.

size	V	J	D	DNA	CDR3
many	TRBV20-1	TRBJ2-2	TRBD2	TGCAGTGCTAGAGTACTTACTAGCGGGACGAACACCGGGGAGCTGTTTTTT	CSARVLTSGTNTGELFF
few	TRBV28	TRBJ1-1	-	TGTGCCAGCAGTTCCCGACCTGACACTGAAGCTTTCTTT	CASSSRPDTEAFF
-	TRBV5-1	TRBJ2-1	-	TGCGCCAGCATCGACTACGGGAATGAGCAGTTCTTC	CASIDYGNEQFF
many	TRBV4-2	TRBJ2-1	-	TGTGCCAGCAGCCAGGGTGGGGCCAATGAGCAGTTCTTC	CASSQGGANEQFF
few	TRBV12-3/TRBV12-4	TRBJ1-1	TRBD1	TGTGCCAGCAGTTTTATTACAGGGGGGGACACTGAAGCTTTCTTT	CASSFITGGDTEAFF
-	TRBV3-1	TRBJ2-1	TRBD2	TGTGCCTTCAGCGACACTAGCGGGGGTTTAGGTTACAATGAGCAGTTCTTC	CAFSDTSGGLGYNEQFF
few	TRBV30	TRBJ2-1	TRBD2	TGTGCCTGGAGTCTAATGGGACTAGCGGGATACAATGAGCAGTTCTTC	CAWSLMGLAGYNEQFF
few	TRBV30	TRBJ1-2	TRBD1	TGTGCCTGGAGCGACAGGGGTGTGGAGGGCTATGGCTACACCTTC	CAWSDRGVEGYGYTF
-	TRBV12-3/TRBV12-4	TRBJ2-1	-	TGTGCCAGCAGCCAGGTTCCGTATGAGCAGTTCTTC	CASSQVPYEQFF
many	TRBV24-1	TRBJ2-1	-	TGTGCCACCAGTATACAGGGCATTGAGCAGTTCTTC	CATSIQGIEQFF
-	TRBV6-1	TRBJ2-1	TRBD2	TGTGCCAGCAGCCGCGGGGGGGTTTTCTCCTACAATGAGCAGTTCTTC	CASSRGGVFSYNEQFF
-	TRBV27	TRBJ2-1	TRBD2	TGTGCCAACAGTTTGCCCCCGGGACTAGCGGGATATGAGCAGTTCTTC	CANSLPPGLAGYEQFF
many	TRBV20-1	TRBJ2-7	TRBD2	TGCAGTGCTATGGGGGAACTAGCGGGTCGGGGGCTCGAGCAGTACTTC	CSAMGELAGRGLEQYF
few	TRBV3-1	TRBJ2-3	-	TGTGCCAGCAGCCAAGATCCCGCCTCCTGGTTTGACCATTCCACAGATACGCAGTATTTT	CASSQDPASWFDHSTDTQYF
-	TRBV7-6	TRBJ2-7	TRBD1	TGTGCCTGCGGACAGGGGGCCTCCTACGAGCAGTACTTC	CACGQGASYEQYF
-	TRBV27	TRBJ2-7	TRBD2	TGTGCCAGCAGTTTGGCCGGGAGCGGGGGCTACGAGCAGTACTTC	CASSLAGSGGYEQYF
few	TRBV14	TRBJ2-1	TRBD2	TGTGCCAGCAGCGCGGGAGCGTACGTTGGGGATGAGCAGTTCTTC	CASSAGAYVGDEQFF
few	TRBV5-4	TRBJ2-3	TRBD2	TGTGCCAGCAGCTTCCGACTAGCAGACCTTCCTTTCAGCACAGATACGCAGTATTTT	CASSFRLADLPFSTDTQYF
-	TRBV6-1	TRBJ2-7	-	TGTGCCAGCAGTGATGCAAGGGCTGTTTACGAGCAGTACTTC	CASSDARAVYEQYF
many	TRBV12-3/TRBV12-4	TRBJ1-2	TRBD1	TGTGCCAGCAGTCCCGTTCGTGGGACAGGGAGCCTCTATGGCTACACCTTC	CASSPVRGTGSLYGYTF
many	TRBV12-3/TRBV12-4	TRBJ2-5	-	TGTGCCAGCAGGGAGGGGGGAGGAGAGACCCAGTACTTC	CASREGGGETQYF
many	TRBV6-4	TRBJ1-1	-	-	CASSSSTENTEAFF
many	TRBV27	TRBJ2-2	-	TGTGCCAGCAGTTTAGGGCGGAGGGAGCTGTTTTTT	CASSLGRRELFF
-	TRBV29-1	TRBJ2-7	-	TGCAGCGTTGAGGGGGCGGAGAGACCGCACGAGCAGTACTTC	CSVEGAERPHEQYF
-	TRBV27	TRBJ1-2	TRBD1	TGTGCCAGCAGGAAACAGGGGGCAAATGGCTACACCTTC	CASRKQGANGYTF
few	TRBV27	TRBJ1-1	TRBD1	TGTGCCAGCGGAACGACAGGGTTTGCCACTGAAGCTTTCTTT	CASGTTGFATEAFF
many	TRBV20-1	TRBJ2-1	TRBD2	TGCAGTGCTTGGACTAGCGGGGGGGCCGATGAGCAGTTCTTC	CSAWTSGGADEQFF
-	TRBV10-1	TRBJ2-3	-	TGCGCCAGGCGAGACTCTCACACAGCCACAGATACGCAGTATTTT	CARRDSHTATDTQYF
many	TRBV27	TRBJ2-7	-	TGTGCCAGCAGTTCCCCCCAAGGGGAGCAGTACTTC	CASSSPQGEQYF
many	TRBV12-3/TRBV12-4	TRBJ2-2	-	TGTGCCAACGGGACACCGAACACCGGGGAGCTGTTTTTT	CANGTPNTGELFF
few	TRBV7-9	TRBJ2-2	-	TGTGCCAGCAGCTTAGGGGGACTCGTTGGAGGGGAGCTGTTTTTT	CASSLGGLVGGELFF
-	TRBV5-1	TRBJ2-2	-	TGCGCCAGCAGCTCCCTGCAGGGTCCGAACACCGGGGAGCTGTTTTTT	CASSSLQGPNTGELFF
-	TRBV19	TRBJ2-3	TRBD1	TGTGCCAGTAGTCCCGGGACAGGGGGCTGGGGAGATACGCAGTATTTT	CASSPGTGGWGDTQYF
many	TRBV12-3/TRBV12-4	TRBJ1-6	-	TGTGCCAGCAGTTTGGGTCTCGGGCAGTATAATTCACCCCTCCACTTT	CASSLGLGQYNSPLHF
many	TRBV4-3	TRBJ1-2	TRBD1	TGCGCCAGCAGCCAAGATCCGGGGACAGCCTATGGCTACACCTTC	CASSQDPGTAYGYTF
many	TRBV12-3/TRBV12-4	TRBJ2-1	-	TGTGCCAGCAGTTTCCCCGCCACTGAGCAGTTCTTC	CASSFPATEQFF
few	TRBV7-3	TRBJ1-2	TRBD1	TGTGCCAGCAGCCCGACAGGGCCGGATGGCTACACCTTC	CASSPTGPDGYTF
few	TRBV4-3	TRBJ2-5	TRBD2	TGCGCCAGCAGCCAAGATTTTCTAGCGGGAGCTGAGACCCAGTACTTC	CASSQDFLAGAETQYF
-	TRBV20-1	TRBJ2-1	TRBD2	TGCAGTGCCACGCAGATTGGGGCGGGAGATCGGAATGAGCAGTTCTTC	CSATQIGAGDRNEQFF
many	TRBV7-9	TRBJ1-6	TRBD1	TGTGCCAGCAGCTCCTCGACAGGGGTTAATTCACCCCTCCACTTT	CASSSSTGVNSPLHF
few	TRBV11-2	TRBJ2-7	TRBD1	TGTGCCAGCAGCGGGGAGGGACAGGGGGCTTACGAGCAGTACTTC	CASSGEGQGAYEQYF
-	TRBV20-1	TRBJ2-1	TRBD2	TGCAGTGCTAGAGACCTCCTGGGAGCGGGGGGGCCGAGAAATGAGCAGTTCTTC	CSARDLLGAGGPRNEQFF